This passage covers 3 T cell receptor beta chains from one sample sequenced in a study of cytomegalovirus exposure and HLA in healthy donors. Clones were sequenced by immunoSEQ multiplex PCR, and TCRdb holds only the in-frame ones, with some missing. The data contain fewer than 250,000 clones, approximately 87% of them singletons. The sample comprised PBMCs. The receptors originated from a woman between 18 and 29 years old in good health and CMV-seronegative.

CDR3 loop: CASSSGQLDTQYF. CDR3 sequence (DNA): TGTGCCAGCAGCTCCGGACAGTTAGATACGCAGTATTTT. The chain combines TRBV7-3 with TRBJ2-3; maybe TRBD1 (6 bases). V lost 4 bases and J 5 bases, leaving 10 bases between the germline ends. CDR1 and CDR2 from the germline V gene are SGHTA and FQGTGA. This CDR3 comprises 13 residues.

The chain is built from TRBV4-1 and TRBJ2-7; possibly TRBD2 for D (7 bases). CDR1 is MGHRA, CDR2 YSYEKL, per germline. V was shortened by 0 bases and J by 2 bases, with 14 bases between the two germline ends. The CDR3 is made up of 16 amino acids. In nucleotides, the CDR3 is TGCGCCAGCAGCCAAGATAGTCGCGGGGGCCCCTACGAGCAGTACTTC. It translates to CASSQDSRGGPYEQYF.

This clone was picked up one time. The rearrangement links TRBV27 to TRBJ1-1, with a possible D match to TRBD1 (5 bases). CDR1 is MNHEY and CDR2 is SMNVEV in the germline V gene (reference sequence). Trimming stripped 7 bases from V and 5 bases from J, with 14 bases between. CDR3 length equals 13 residues. This chain's CDR3 is CASTLERGTEAFF. DNA for the CDR3: TGTGCCAGCACCCTTGAACGGGGGACTGAAGCTTTCTTT.